A single sample is the source of the 8 T cell receptor beta chains below, sequenced in a study of blood T cell repertoires in COVID-19. TCRdb's table, derived via immunoSEQ multiplex PCR, lists solely in-frame clones and lacks some. The repertoire consists of roughly 260,000 clones, with roughly nine tenths occurring once and the leading ten covering approximately 1.2%. Sequencing was performed on PBMCs or T cells enriched from blood (not recorded which). Receptors were obtained from a human donor in a cohort exposed to, infected with or recovered from COVID-19 (not recorded which). The donor label of this sample is uncertain.

The gene calls are TRBV9 and TRBJ2-5; TRBD2 is a possible D gene (5 bases). The CDR3 is made up of 15 amino acids. Germline lookup yields CDR1 SGDLS and CDR2 YYNGEE. V was cut by 2 bases and J by 3 bases, with 14 bases left in between. The CDR3 region is CASSVGQRVEETQYF. The CDR3 coding sequence is TGTGCCAGCAGCGTGGGCCAGAGGGTGGAAGAGACCCAGTACTTC.

This chain links TRBV4-3 with TRBJ1-2, with D possibly TRBD1 on 5 matching bases. The CDR3 is 15 residues long. The ends were cut back, 1 base at V and 4 bases at J, with 13 bases in the middle. The germline gives CDR1 LGHNA, CDR2 YSLEER. CDR3 bases: TGCGCCAGCAGCCAAGGCGGGACGGACTTCTATGGCTACACCTTC. Translated: CASSQGGTDFYGYTF.

V and J are TRBV4-1 and TRBJ1-1, with D perhaps matching TRBD1 (5 bases). The CDR3 has 14 residues. CDR1 and CDR2 from the germline V gene are MGHRA and YSYEKL. V gave up 6 bases and J gave up 1 base, with 12 bases separating them. DNA for the CDR3: TGCGCCAGCAGGGGACTCCTTAAGAACACTGAAGCTTTCTTT. Its protein product is CASRGLLKNTEAFF.

The chain is built from TRBV25-1 and TRBJ2-3; 7 bases fit TRBD2. With V trimmed by 4 bases and J by 6 bases, 13 bases remained unmatched. This CDR3 spans 16 amino acids. Germline V CDR1 and CDR2: MGHDK, SYGVNS. CDR3 in DNA: TGTGCCAGCAGTGGCGAGCTTCTGCGGGGGTTCGATACGCAGTATTTT. Protein sequence: CASSGELLRGFDTQYF.

The gene calls are TRBV9 and TRBJ2-3; no clear D. Germline CDR1 SGDLS, CDR2 YYNGEE. Trimming removed 3 bases from V and 5 bases from J, with 13 bases in between. The CDR3 sequence is 14 residues long. The CDR3 protein is CASSATTAEDTQYF. The DNA of the CDR3 is TGTGCCAGCAGCGCCACTACGGCGGAAGATACGCAGTATTTT.

CDR3 coding DNA: TGTGCCACCCGACAGGGAAGGGATACTGAAGCTTTCTTT. This translates into CATRQGRDTEAFF. V usage is TRBV10-3 and J usage is TRBJ1-1, with 7 positions matching TRBD1. Germline-derived CDR1 and CDR2 are ENHRY and SYGVKD. CDR3 length: 13 residues. The trim removed 10 bases at V and 5 bases at J, leaving 10 bases unmatched.

This CDR3 reads CASSVAGTETTGELFF. As DNA, the CDR3 is TGTGCCAGCAGCGTAGCCGGGACAGAGACCACCGGGGAGCTGTTTTTT. The V gene is TRBV9, the J gene TRBJ2-2; 7 bases match TRBD1. The CDR3 contains 16 residues. Germline V CDR1 and CDR2: SGDLS, YYNGEE. J lost 4 bases, V lost 0 bases, and 6 bases had no gene match.

The rearrangement links TRBV5-1 to TRBJ1-5; D unclear. This CDR3 contains 15 residues. Trimming cost V 0 bases and J 0 bases, with 7 bases left between them. The V gene's germline CDR1 is SGHRS and CDR2 YFSETQ. CDR3 DNA sequence: TGCGCCAGCAGCTTGGACGGGTATAGCAATCAGCCCCAGCATTTT. Translation gives CASSLDGYSNQPQHF.